This T cell receptor (delta chain) appears in the sequencing data of a study of in vitro expanded adult blood gammadelta T cells (dated by TCRdb to 2020 to 2022). In terms of the full investigation: Cells from each donor were stimulated separately with HMBPP, zoledronate or AbnobaViscum P, and TRG and TRD CDR3 repertoires were sequenced for every condition. Three subjects were included in the TCR repertoire analysis.

The library was obtained by 5' RACE. For each sample, RNA was extracted from approximately 9,200 sorted cells with the RNeasy Micro Kit. To build the libraries, template-switch reverse transcription was performed and then the CDR3gamma and CDR3delta regions were amplified by PCR. Amplicons were sequenced on an Illumina MiSeq using the V2 300 kit, producing 150 bp paired-end reads. The original methods were these. Read quality was checked with FastQC version 0.11.8. Reads were aligned to GenBank TRG or TRD reference genes with MiXCR version 3.0.3 to construct CDR3 sequences. Apart from TRDD assembly using 3 rather than 5 consecutive nucleotides, MiXCR was run with default parameters. Repertoire analyses, including normalized Shannon-Wiener diversity, clonotype tracking and multidimensional scaling, used VDJtools version 1.2.1 with default settings. Out-of-frame CDR3 sequences and those containing stop codons were excluded from analysis. The public reads were reprocessed by TCRdb using CATT, and rows of matching DNA were later combined. None of the V and J calls come from the authors' own analysis; TCRdb made them. The sample table lists roughly 760 delta-chain clones, roughly 36% of them with a count of one. The ten largest clonotypes hold 20% to 25% of the sample.

On this clone itself: The specificity of this receptor is unknown. Base qualities are not at hand, and no much larger clone is one base apart.

General findings and caveats noted by the study authors: All repertoires came from in vitro expanded cultures of cells from healthy donors, not from patients treated with mistletoe.

The treatment or condition label, read with the paper, signifies: aminobisphosphonate causing endogenous IPP accumulation, around 0.98 uM. Before expansion, PBMC received a one-day pulse of roughly 0.94 uM zoledronate and were then washed three times. Cultures were expanded for around 14 days, with IL-2 replenished every 3 to 4 days. Following the one-day stimulant pulse, the cells were washed three times and then grown in medium with 90 to 100 U/mL IL-2. Before culture, peripheral blood mononuclear cells were isolated by Lymphoprep gradient centrifugation and frozen in liquid nitrogen. This specimen was gamma-delta T cells from peripheral blood expanded in culture, taken from an in vitro culture stimulated with zoledronate. This sequence was found in an adult in good health.

The CDR3 loop reads CACDTLELGDTVDDKLIF. The base sequence is TGTGCCTGTGACACCCTGGAACTGGGGGATACGGTCGATGATAAACTCATCTTT. The chain links TRDV2 with TRDJ1, with 13 bases aligning to TRDD3. V loses 0 bases at its end and J loses 5 bases; junction bases beyond the gene matches: 11. Sequences GEAIGNYY (CDR1) and EKD (CDR2) are obtained from the germline V gene. Reading from cysteine to phenylalanine, the CDR3 counts 18 amino acids. The DNA shown is the 54-base CDR3, in frame from base 1.